The 8 T cell receptor beta chains below come from one sample, sequenced in a study of blood T cells in healthy people across ages. The authors ran a second PCR of 7 to 11 cycles using a sample-barcoded 5' primer and a J-beta primer mix. Via MiXCR, TCRdb re-called the 5' RACE reads, giving one row per CDR3 protein. The data contain some 1,800,000 distinct CDR3 sequences, about two fifths of them singletons. What was sequenced was blood. Receptors originate from a human donor in good health.

The V and J genes are TRBV20-1 and TRBJ2-7, with 7 bases that match TRBD1. The CDR3 extends over 16 amino acids. Germline V gene data show CDR1 as DFQATT and CDR2 as SNEGSKA (reference sequence). Trimming at V came to 6 bases and at J to 6 bases, leaving 20 bases not matched to a gene. The CDR3 sequence is CSARNEGRQGQGEQYF. Written as DNA, the CDR3 is TGCAGTGCCAGAAATGAGGGCAGACAGGGTCAGGGCGAGCAGTACTTC.

The chain uses TRBV19 and TRBJ1-2, with a tentative D call TRBD1 (6 bases). From germline, CDR1 is LNHDA and CDR2 SQIVND (reference sequence). The CDR3 covers 16 residues. The V and J ends lost 10 bases and 5 bases respectively, with 26 bases between them. The DNA for the CDR3 is TGTGCCACCTCACAACACGGGGGCCCAGCGATATATGGCTACACCTTC. It codes for CATSQHGGPAIYGYTF.

The V gene is TRBV10-3, the J gene TRBJ1-1; no reliable D call. The germline CDR1 and CDR2 sequences are ENHRY and SYGVKD. The V and J ends lost 8 bases and 3 bases respectively, with 13 bases between them. CDR3 length: 13 residues. The CDR3 here is CAIRVAADTEAFF. CDR3 nucleotides: TGTGCCATCCGTGTTGCGGCAGACACTGAAGCTTTCTTT.

The chain has TRBV12-3 or TRBV12-4 and TRBJ1-4; 7 bases align to TRBD1. CDR3 size: 15 residues. J was trimmed by 3 bases and V by 4 bases; bases with no gene match: 5. The CDR3 sequence: CASSSTGMSNEKLFF. CDR3 nucleotide sequence: TGTGCCAGCAGTTCGACAGGGATGTCTAATGAAAAACTGTTTTTT.

This clonotype was counted once. The chain links TRBV6-5 to TRBJ2-1, with 12 bases aligning to TRBD2. CDR1 MNHEY and CDR2 SVGAGI come from the germline V gene. This CDR3 contains 16 residues. Unmatched junction bases numbered 7, after V lost 0 bases and J lost 10 bases. CDR3 protein: CASSYSGLAGPYEQFF. As DNA, the CDR3 is TGTGCCAGCAGTTACTCCGGACTAGCGGGGCCCTACGAGCAGTTCTTC.

To note about this clonotype: Mismatch with germline at one junction end may stem from a read error. The chain employs TRBV5-1 and TRBJ1-2; weak D call: TRBD1 (5 bases). The CDR3 runs to 12 residues. Germline-derived CDR1 and CDR2 are SGHRS and YFSETQ. This CDR3 reads CANSSPGPGYTF. The CDR3 nucleotides read TGCGCCAACAGCTCCCCGGGACCCGGCTACACCTTC.

This clonotype was seen a few times. This rearrangement joins TRBV7-2 to TRBJ1-1; D is undetermined. The V end was cut by 1 base, the J end by 1 base, with 10 bases between. Germline V gene data show CDR1 as SGHTA and CDR2 as FQGNSA. The CDR3 totals 15 residues. CDR3 in DNA: TGTGCCAGCAGCTTAGTGGGTGCGGGGAACACTGAAGCTTTCTTT. Translating it yields CASSLVGAGNTEAFF.

This clonotype has more than one count but fewer than ten. The chain joins TRBV20-1 to TRBJ2-5; D may match TRBD1 or TRBD2 (6 bases each). From germline, CDR1 is DFQATT and CDR2 SNEGSKA (reference sequence). This CDR3 region has 14 residues. V was clipped by 2 bases and J by 3 bases, with 13 bases between them. CDR3 loop: CSARSLRGEETQYF. CDR3 coding DNA: TGCAGTGCTAGAAGTTTGAGGGGGGAAGAGACCCAGTACTTC.